These 30 T cell receptor beta chains came from one sample sequenced in a study of OX40 agonist ivuxolimab in advanced cancers. The protocol was immunoSEQ multiplex PCR, while the TCRdb copy is restricted to in-frame clones and leaves out a portion. Counted here are 55,000 to 75,000 clones, approximately 86% occurring once; the ten biggest clones make up roughly 1.3%. This specimen was CD4+ or CD8+ T cells sorted from blood, taken in a trial of the OX40 agonist ivuxolimab. These receptors came from an adult with an advanced solid tumor such as melanoma, head and neck, liver or kidney cancer.

The rearrangement joins TRBV19 to TRBJ1-2; unclear D gene. The CDR3 consists of 13 residues. Deletions cut 4 bases from V and 5 bases from J, with 11 bases between. CDR1 and CDR2 from the germline V gene are LNHDA and SQIVND (reference sequence). CDR3 in DNA: TGTGCCAGTAGTAGGAGCCGGGATTATGGCTACACCTTC. Protein sequence: CASSRSRDYGYTF.

The chain uses TRBV5-6 and TRBJ2-1; the match to TRBD2 covers 9 bases. CDR1 SGHDT and CDR2 YYEEEE come from the germline V gene. The length of the CDR3 is 16 residues. V gave up 4 bases and J gave up 3 bases; unmatched junction bases: 8. The DNA for the CDR3 is TGTGCCAGCAGCCCTAGACTAGCGGAACACTACAATGAGCAGTTCTTC. Its protein is CASSPRLAEHYNEQFF. Using reference TRBV5-6 and TRBJ2-1 for the parts outside the CDR3, the full variable domain is DAGVTQSPTHLIKTRGQQVTLRCSPKSGHDTVSWYQQALGQGPQFIFQYYEEEERQRGNFPDRFSGHQFPNYSSELNVNALLLGDSALYLCASSPRLAEHYNEQFFGPGTRLTVL.

V gene TRBV5-8 combines with J gene TRBJ2-1; D is perhaps TRBD1 (5 bases). This CDR3 is 13 amino acids long. Germline CDR1 and CDR2: SGHTS and YDEGEE. With 5 bases removed from V and 6 bases from J, the gap between germline ends came to 12 bases. DNA of the CDR3: TGTGCCAGCAGTCGTCAGGGTTCCAATGAGCAGTTCTTC. This encodes CASSRQGSNEQFF.

Only one count was recorded for this clone. For the CDR3, the DNA is TGCAGTGCTAGAGAGGGGCCAACGCAGTATTTT. Its protein is CSAREGPTQYF. This chain links TRBV20-1 with TRBJ2-3; the D gene is possibly TRBD1 (5 bases). The V gene's germline CDR1 is DFQATT and CDR2 SNEGSKA (reference sequence). The CDR3 spans 11 residues. V was clipped by 0 bases and J by 9 bases, with 7 bases between them.

CDR3 nucleotides: TGTGCCTGGAGCATCTCCTACGAGCAGTACTTC. Protein product: CAWSISYEQYF. The rearrangement joins TRBV30 to TRBJ2-7; no definite D call. CDR1 is GTSNPN and CDR2 is SVGIG in the germline V gene (reference sequence). Deletions cut 3 bases from V and 0 bases from J, with 3 bases between. The CDR3 is made up of 11 amino acids.

J is TRBJ2-7 and V is TRBV9; 10 bases fit TRBD1. Trimming at V came to 3 bases and at J to 1 base, leaving 4 bases not matched to a gene. This CDR3 has 15 amino acids. In germline, CDR1 is SGDLS, CDR2 YYNGEE. The CDR3 DNA reads TGTGCCAGCAGCGAGGGACAGGGGCTTTCCTACGAGCAGTACTTC. Amino acid sequence: CASSEGQGLSYEQYF.

The CDR3 is CASSPGTAEETQYF. CDR3 bases: TGTGCCTCAAGCCCCGGGACAGCCGAAGAGACCCAGTACTTC. The chain combines TRBV30 with TRBJ2-5, with 7 bases fitting TRBD1. V was pared by 7 bases and J by 3 bases, with 11 bases of the junction left unmatched. CDR1 is GTSNPN and CDR2 is SVGIG in the germline V gene (reference sequence). The CDR3 totals 14 residues.

This chain uses TRBV4-2 with TRBJ1-1; 8 bases map to TRBD1. The junction had 18 bases not matched to a gene; V was cut back by 4 bases and J by 5 bases. The CDR3 consists of 18 residues. Germline CDR1 is LGHNA and CDR2 is YNFKEQ. CDR3 sequence: CASSLSTGARVGTTEAFF. CDR3 DNA: TGTGCCAGCAGCCTTTCGACAGGGGCAAGAGTGGGAACAACTGAAGCTTTCTTT.

J is TRBJ1-1 and V is TRBV28, with D hard to call. The CDR3 length is 13 residues. Trimming removed 7 bases at V and 7 bases at J, with 16 bases between. Germline-derived CDR1 and CDR2 are MDHEN and SYDVKM. This CDR3 reads CASTRPLTNEAFF. The CDR3 DNA sequence: TGTGCCAGCACCCGACCCCTTACCAATGAAGCTTTCTTT. Using reference TRBV28 and TRBJ1-1 for the parts outside the CDR3, the full variable domain is DVKVTQSSRYLVKRTGEKVFLECVQDMDHENMFWYRQDPGLGLRLIYFSYDVKMKEKGDIPEGYSVSREKKERFSLILESASTNQTSMYLCASTRPLTNEAFFGQGTRLTVV.

This rearrangement joins TRBV4-1 to TRBJ2-5; 9 bases are shared with TRBD1. Germline CDR1 MGHRA, CDR2 YSYEKL. V was pared by 8 bases and J by 2 bases, with 9 bases of the junction left unmatched. The CDR3 loop spans 15 amino acids. The CDR3 bases are TGCGCCAGCCAGGAGCGGGACAGGGCGCAAGAGACCCAGTACTTC. Its translation: CASQERDRAQETQYF.

This chain uses TRBV29-1 with TRBJ1-6, with TRBD1 matching over 8 bases. Germline V gene data show CDR1 as SQVTM and CDR2 as ANQGSEA. Unmatched junction bases numbered 6, after V lost 5 bases and J lost 9 bases. The CDR3 totals 13 residues. The CDR3 sequence is CSVKTGAGSPLHF. In DNA, the CDR3 is TGCAGCGTTAAGACAGGGGCAGGTTCACCCCTCCACTTT.

This clone came up once. The chain has TRBV5-1 and TRBJ1-4, with 10 bases aligning to TRBD1. Germline CDR1 and CDR2: SGHRS and YFSETQ. The CDR3 loop spans 16 amino acids. The V and J ends lost 3 bases and 5 bases, in that order; junction bases with no gene match: 7. CDR3 sequence (DNA): TGCGCCAGCAGCTCAGGGGACAGGGGCGGCAATGAAAAACTGTTTTTT. Translated: CASSSGDRGGNEKLFF.

The chain links TRBV10-3 to TRBJ1-1; a weak D match, TRBD1 (6 bases). Deletions cut 10 bases from V and 1 base from J, with 13 bases between. Germline lookup yields CDR1 ENHRY and CDR2 SYGVKD. This CDR3 comprises 13 residues. The CDR3, as DNA: TGTGCCACCAGGACAGTGGGGAACACTGAAGCTTTCTTT. Translated, it gives CATRTVGNTEAFF.

This clone occurred a few times. The chain is built from TRBV5-5 and TRBJ1-3, with 11 bases aligning to TRBD1. Germline V gives CDR1 SGHKS, CDR2 YYEKEE (reference sequence). CDR3 length: 16 residues. Losses at the gene ends were 0 bases for V and 6 bases for J; bases not matched to a gene: 5. CDR3 in DNA: TGTGCCAGCAGCTTGGGGACAGGGGGCAGAGAAAACACCATATATTTT. Translating gives CASSLGTGGRENTIYF.

This chain uses TRBV7-8 with TRBJ2-7, with 8 bases fitting TRBD1. The CDR3 spans 15 residues. The V and J ends lost 7 bases and 3 bases, in that order; junction bases with no gene match: 11. Germline values: CDR1 SGHVS, CDR2 FQNEAQ. DNA of the CDR3: TGTGCCAGCACTAGAGGGGGACAGGCTGACTACGAGCAGTACTTC. Amino acids: CASTRGGQADYEQYF.

In its sample, this clone was seen a few times. This chain links TRBV19 with TRBJ1-5, with TRBD1 as a possible D gene (5 bases). CDR1 and CDR2 (germline): LNHDA, SQIVND (reference sequence). The CDR3 totals 12 residues. V lost 11 bases, J lost 0 bases, and 8 bases lay in between. In DNA form, the CDR3 reads TGTGCCGTACAGGATAGCAATCAGCCCCAGCATTTT. Residues: CAVQDSNQPQHF.

The chain has TRBV6-1 and TRBJ1-5; D might be TRBD1 (6 bases). With 2 bases removed from V and 7 bases from J, the gap between germline ends came to 15 bases. Germline V gene sequence: CDR1 MNHNS, CDR2 SASEGT. The CDR3 sequence is 15 residues long. The CDR3 DNA reads as TGTGCCAGCAGTGAACGGGACATCGGTGGACAGCCCCAGCATTTT. It is translated as CASSERDIGGQPQHF.

This clone was counted only a few times. This chain joins TRBV5-1 and TRBJ1-6; D perhaps matches TRBD1 (6 bases). Germline lookup yields CDR1 SGHRS and CDR2 YFSETQ. The CDR3 has 16 residues. V lost 0 bases to trimming and J lost 7 bases, with 14 bases between them. CDR3 amino acids: CASSLAQGQQNSPLHF. Here the CDR3 DNA reads TGCGCCAGCAGCTTGGCCCAGGGGCAGCAGAATTCACCCCTCCACTTT.

This rearrangement joins TRBV7-2 to TRBJ2-5; either TRBD1 or TRBD2 may fit D (6 bases each). Germline V gene sequence: CDR1 SGHTA, CDR2 FQGNSA. V lost 5 bases to trimming and J lost 4 bases, with 14 bases between them. The CDR3 is made up of 14 amino acids. CDR3 coding DNA: TGTGCCAGCAGCCCCGGGGGCCAGAGAGAGACCCAGTACTTC. As protein: CASSPGGQRETQYF.

The chain has TRBV7-3 and TRBJ2-5; D gene unclear. The CDR3 is 13 residues long. From germline, CDR1 is SGHTA and CDR2 FQGTGA. The ends were cut back, 4 bases at V and 1 base at J, with 7 bases in the middle. The CDR3 DNA follows: TGTGCCAGCAGCTCCCACCCCCAAGAGACCCAGTACTTC. Amino acid sequence: CASSSHPQETQYF.

The J gene is TRBJ2-7, the V gene TRBV7-2; TRBD2 might be the D (6 bases). Germline CDR1 SGHTA, CDR2 FQGNSA. This CDR3 has 15 residues. V shed 2 bases and J shed 0 bases, with 11 bases lying between them. The CDR3 DNA reads as TGTGCCAGCAGCTTACCCCTAGCGAGCTCCTACGAGCAGTACTTC. Its translation is CASSLPLASSYEQYF. The whole variable domain, filled in from reference TRBV7-2 and TRBJ2-7, reads GAGVSQSPSNKVTEKGKDVELRCDPISGHTALYWYRQSLGQGLEFLIYFQGNSAPDKSGLPSDRFSAERTGGSVSTLTIQRTQQEDSAVYLCASSLPLASSYEQYFGPGTRLTVT.

The CDR3 DNA sequence: TGTGCCAGCAGTGCTATTTACCGGACGGCGAACACTGAAGCTTTCTTT. Encoded protein: CASSAIYRTANTEAFF. V is TRBV28 and J is TRBJ1-1; D is unclear. The ends were cut back, 5 bases at V and 1 base at J, with 17 bases in the middle. From germline, CDR1 is MDHEN and CDR2 SYDVKM. The CDR3 extends over 16 amino acids.

CDR3 protein: CASSEGGPNEQFF. In DNA, the CDR3 is TGCGCCAGCTCTGAGGGGGGCCCCAATGAGCAGTTCTTC. The rearrangement links TRBV5-1 to TRBJ2-1, with D perhaps matching TRBD1 or TRBD2 (6 bases each). V lost 7 bases to trimming and J lost 6 bases, with 14 bases between them. CDR1 is SGHRS and CDR2 is YFSETQ in the germline V gene. The CDR3 runs 13 residues.

This sequence joins TRBV7-8 and TRBJ2-3; 12 bases align to TRBD2. Looked up from germline, CDR1 is SGHVS and CDR2 is FQNEAQ. After removal of 5 bases from V and 7 bases from J, the junction contained 7 bases not matched to a gene. The CDR3 consists of 15 residues. For the CDR3, the DNA is TGTGCCAGCAGCCAAACTAGCGGGGGGAGTCATACGCAGTATTTT. Translated, it gives CASSQTSGGSHTQYF.

This chain links TRBV5-1 with TRBJ2-1, with D tentatively TRBD1 (5 bases). Germline lookup yields CDR1 SGHRS and CDR2 YFSETQ. This CDR3 spans 14 amino acids. V gave up 1 base and J gave up 2 bases, with 7 bases separating them. For the CDR3, the DNA is TGCGCCAGCAGCTTGCAGGGCCCCTACAATGAGCAGTTCTTC. This encodes CASSLQGPYNEQFF.

In nucleotides, the CDR3 is TGTGCCAGCAGCTTAGCCCGGAGCTCCTACGAGCAGTACTTC. This gives the protein CASSLARSSYEQYF. The rearrangement uses TRBV7-8 and TRBJ2-7; D is unclear. The CDR3 consists of 14 residues. V lost 0 bases and J lost 0, with 6 bases in between. Germline CDR1 and CDR2: SGHVS and FQNEAQ.

This clone was seen just once. The chain combines TRBV18 with TRBJ1-5; perhaps TRBD1 as D (5 bases). This CDR3 region has 15 residues. V dropped 4 bases and J dropped 7 bases, with 17 bases sitting between them. Germline CDR1 and CDR2: KGHSH and LQKENI. CDR3 nucleotide sequence: TGTGCCAGCTCACTCAACGCTGGGGAGGGGCAGCCCCAGCATTTT. This codes for CASSLNAGEGQPQHF.

The chain uses TRBV7-9 and TRBJ1-4, with D perhaps matching TRBD1 (6 bases). Trimming shortened V by 5 bases and J by 8 bases, and 21 bases separated the two germline ends. This CDR3 is 16 amino acids long. Germline CDR1 SEHNR, CDR2 FQNEAQ (reference sequence). The CDR3 region has the DNA TGTGCCAGCAGCAGATCCGGGACAACTGGAGGGGAAAAACTGTTTTTT. Its protein product is CASSRSGTTGGEKLFF.

The chain has TRBV19 and TRBJ1-1; D unresolved. The CDR3 extends over 14 amino acids. Germline CDR1 reads LNHDA; CDR2 reads SQIVND (reference sequence). Trimming shortened V by 5 bases and J by 4 bases, and 14 bases separated the two germline ends. CDR3: CASSSSLRGTEAFF. CDR3 coding DNA: TGTGCCAGTAGTTCCTCGCTGCGGGGCACTGAAGCTTTCTTT.

This clone came up a few times. The chain links TRBV29-1 to TRBJ1-1; the match to TRBD1 covers 8 bases. Germline assignment: CDR1 SQVTM and CDR2 ANQGSEA. J lost 4 bases, V lost 3 bases, and 4 bases had no gene match. The CDR3 is 13 residues long. The DNA of the CDR3 is TGCAGCGTTGATCAGACAGGGGCCACTGAAGCTTTCTTT. It codes for CSVDQTGATEAFF.